Sequencing of this T cell receptor beta chain was carried out in a study of a mutant IDH1 vaccine in newly diagnosed glioma. On the study more broadly: Vaccine dosing followed radiotherapy by 4-6 weeks, or accompanied temozolomide cycles. Treatment recipients were approximately 60% male and approximately 40% female, and their mean age was around 39 years. Study-level results: Vaccination elicited immune responses in roughly 93% of patients.

Time point here: week 5, during vaccination. Vaccinated patients received 300 ug of mutant IDH1 20-mer peptide per dose, with topical imiquimod. The method was immunoSEQ multiplex PCR; TCRdb's version includes in-frame clones alone and lacks a portion of them. The sample lists 50,000 to 55,000 clones; 78% were seen once. Germline V gives CDR1 LNHDA, CDR2 SQIVND (reference sequence). The trim removed 3 bases at V and 5 bases at J, leaving 6 bases unmatched. The length of the CDR3 is 14 residues. Points on this clone: Its target is unknown.

This specimen was PBMCs, taken from a glioma patient whose treatment included an IDH1 peptide vaccine. The source of this sequence is a man in his fifties with glioma. The chain employs TRBV19 and TRBJ2-7; 8 bases fit TRBD2. The CDR3 protein is CASSMGREENEQYF. The CDR3 DNA reads TGTGCCAGTAGTATGGGGCGGGAGGAAAACGAGCAGTACTTC.